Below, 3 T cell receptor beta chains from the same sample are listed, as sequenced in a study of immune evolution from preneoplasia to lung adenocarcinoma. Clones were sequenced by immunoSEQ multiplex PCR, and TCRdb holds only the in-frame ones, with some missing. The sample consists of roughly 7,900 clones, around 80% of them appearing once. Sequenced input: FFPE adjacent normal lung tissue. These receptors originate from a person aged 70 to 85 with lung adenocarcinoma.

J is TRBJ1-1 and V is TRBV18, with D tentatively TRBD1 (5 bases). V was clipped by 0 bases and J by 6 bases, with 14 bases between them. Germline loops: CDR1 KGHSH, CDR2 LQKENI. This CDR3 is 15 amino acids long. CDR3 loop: CASSPPSGTGAEAFF. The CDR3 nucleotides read TGTGCCAGCTCACCACCCTCCGGGACGGGAGCTGAAGCTTTCTTT.

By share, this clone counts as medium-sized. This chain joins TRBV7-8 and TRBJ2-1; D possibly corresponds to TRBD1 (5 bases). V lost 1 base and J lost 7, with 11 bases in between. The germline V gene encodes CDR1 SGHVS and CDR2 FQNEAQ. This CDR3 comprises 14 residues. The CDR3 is CASSLGKGVNEQFF. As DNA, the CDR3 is TGTGCCAGCAGCTTAGGTAAAGGGGTGAATGAGCAGTTCTTC.

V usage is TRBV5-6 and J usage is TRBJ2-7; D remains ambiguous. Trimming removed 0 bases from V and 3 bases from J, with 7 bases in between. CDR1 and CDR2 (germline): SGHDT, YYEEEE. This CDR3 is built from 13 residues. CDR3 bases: TGTGCCAGCAGCTTGGGAAGACTCTACGAGCAGTACTTC. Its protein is CASSLGRLYEQYF.